The next 24 T cell receptor beta chains were all read from a single sample in a study of blood T cell repertoires in COVID-19. Measured with immunoSEQ multiplex PCR; TCRdb has only the in-frame clones, and not every one. The data contain over 85,000 clones, 85% of them seen just once; the ten biggest clones take up over 35%. Sample: peripheral blood. These TCRs come from a man older than 75 with acute or convalescent COVID-19.

This rearrangement joins TRBV15 to TRBJ2-7, with TRBD2 as a possible D gene (6 bases). V was cut by 0 bases and J by 2 bases, with 17 bases left in between. The CDR3 sequence is 17 residues long. The V gene's germline CDR1 is LNHNV and CDR2 YYDKDF (reference sequence). CDR3 protein: CATSRDFLAGSTYEQYF. CDR3 nucleotide sequence: TGTGCCACCAGCAGAGATTTTTTGGCGGGAAGTACCTACGAGCAGTACTTC.

This clone was seen once. The V gene is TRBV9, the J gene TRBJ2-7; perhaps TRBD2 as D (6 bases). Germline CDR1 reads SGDLS; CDR2 reads YYNGEE. The CDR3 is made up of 16 amino acids. V lost 0 bases, J lost 0 bases, and 13 bases lay in between. CDR3 residues: CASSVAGAGNSYEQYF. CDR3 sequence (DNA): TGTGCCAGCAGCGTAGCGGGAGCGGGTAACTCCTACGAGCAGTACTTC.

The chain uses TRBV20-1 and TRBJ2-3, with 11 nucleotides matching TRBD2. The CDR3 loop spans 15 amino acids. CDR1 and CDR2 from the germline V gene are DFQATT and SNEGSKA (reference sequence). Trimming cost V 3 bases and J 4 bases; bases outside gene matches: 6. DNA for the CDR3: TGCAGTGCTAGTCAACTAGCGGGAGATCCAGATACGCAGTATTTT. This translates into CSASQLAGDPDTQYF.

This chain links TRBV4-2 with TRBJ1-6; D unclear. The germline V gene has CDR1 LGHNA and CDR2 YNFKEQ. The ends were cut back, 0 bases at V and 14 bases at J, with 14 bases in the middle. The CDR3 runs to 14 residues. The CDR3 nucleotides are TGTGCCAGCAGCCAAGATCTTGGCGGTCGCACCCTCCACTTT. As protein: CASSQDLGGRTLHF.

The chain employs TRBV19 and TRBJ2-1, with 7 bases fitting TRBD1. CDR1 and CDR2 (germline): LNHDA, SQIVND (reference sequence). CDR3 length: 15 residues. Trimming cost V 3 bases and J 3 bases; bases outside gene matches: 5. The CDR3 coding sequence is TGTGCCAGTAGTATGAAACAGGGGCTCTACAATGAGCAGTTCTTC. It yields the protein CASSMKQGLYNEQFF. The full variable domain, with the rest looked up from reference TRBV19 and TRBJ2-1, is DGGITQSPKYLFRKEGQNVTLSCEQNLNHDAMYWYRQDPGQGLRLIYYSQIVNDFQKGDIAEGYSVSREKKESFPLTVTSAQKNPTAFYLCASSMKQGLYNEQFFGPGTRLTVL.

The chain combines TRBV3-1 (or the pseudogene TRBV3-2) with TRBJ2-5; 8 bases match TRBD1. Germline values: CDR1 LGHDT, CDR2 YNNKEL (reference sequence). This CDR3 region has 15 residues. The V segment lost 2 bases and the J segment 4 bases; nucleotides outside the gene matches: 6. In nucleotides, the CDR3 is TGTGCCAGCAGCCAACAAACAGGGGGTGCAGAGACCCAGTACTTC. Residues: CASSQQTGGAETQYF.

This chain links TRBV5-1 with TRBJ2-7; a possible D gene is TRBD2 (6 bases). CDR1 SGHRS and CDR2 YFSETQ come from the germline V gene. V lost 0 bases and J 2 bases, leaving 12 bases between the germline ends. The CDR3 sequence is 15 residues long. CDR3 region: CASSLDGGSPYEQYF. Written as DNA, the CDR3 is TGCGCCAGCAGCTTGGACGGGGGAAGCCCCTACGAGCAGTACTTC.

The chain combines TRBV14 with TRBJ2-7; D not certain. This CDR3 has 13 amino acids. Looked up from germline, CDR1 is SGHDN and CDR2 is FVKESK. V gave up 6 bases and J gave up 6 bases, with 15 bases separating them. CDR3 residues: CASSQRFGFEQYF. The CDR3 DNA reads as TGTGCCAGCAGTCAGAGGTTTGGATTCGAGCAGTACTTC.

This clone was observed once. This chain links TRBV5-6 with TRBJ2-3, with 12 bases aligning to TRBD2. This CDR3 is built from 18 residues. Germline lookup yields CDR1 SGHDT and CDR2 YYEEEE. The junction had 11 bases not matched to a gene; V was cut back by 4 bases and J by 2 bases. CDR3 protein: CASSQLAGGRGATDTQYF. CDR3 in DNA: TGTGCCAGCAGCCAACTAGCGGGAGGTCGGGGGGCCACAGATACGCAGTATTTT.

This rearrangement joins TRBV6-5 to TRBJ2-7, with D possibly being TRBD2 (6 bases). Trimming pared 0 bases from V and 3 bases from J, leaving 9 bases between. The CDR3 runs to 14 residues. Germline V gene lookup returns CDR1 MNHEY and CDR2 SVGAGI. The CDR3 region is CASSYSLANYEQYF. CDR3 bases: TGTGCCAGCAGTTACTCGCTAGCGAACTACGAGCAGTACTTC.

V gene TRBV27 combines with J gene TRBJ2-2; the match to TRBD2 covers 12 bases. CDR1 is MNHEY and CDR2 is SMNVEV in the germline V gene (reference sequence). This CDR3 is 17 amino acids long. J was trimmed by 1 base and V by 5 bases; bases with no gene match: 5. The CDR3 DNA sequence: TGTGCCAGCAGTCCTCCGGGACTAGCGGGGAACACCGGGGAGCTGTTTTTT. Translation gives CASSPPGLAGNTGELFF.

The J gene is TRBJ2-1, the V gene TRBV28; a possible D gene is TRBD1 (5 bases). The CDR3 is 15 amino acids. Germline V gene data show CDR1 as MDHEN and CDR2 as SYDVKM. Trimming pared 4 bases from V and 0 bases from J, leaving 10 bases between. The CDR3 DNA is TGTGCCAGCAGTTCGGACACGACCTCCTACAATGAGCAGTTCTTC. Protein sequence: CASSSDTTSYNEQFF.

This chain connects TRBV19 to TRBJ2-1; a possible D gene is TRBD2 (6 bases). From germline, CDR1 is LNHDA and CDR2 SQIVND (reference sequence). Trimming took off 6 bases at V and 9 bases at J, with 18 bases between the two ends. The CDR3 contains 14 residues. CDR3 DNA: TGTGCCAGTAGGGAAGCGGGCACCTTCGTTGAGCAGTTCTTC. It specifies CASREAGTFVEQFF.

This clone was seen just once. V and J are TRBV7-2 and TRBJ1-3; D call uncertain. CDR3 length: 18 residues. The germline gives CDR1 SGHTA, CDR2 FQGNSA. The ends were cut back, 5 bases at V and 0 bases at J, with 20 bases in the middle. The CDR3 spells CASSPFTRTDFSGNTIYF. The CDR3, as DNA: TGTGCCAGCAGCCCCTTTACCCGGACGGACTTCTCTGGAAACACCATATATTTT.

CDR3 in amino acids: CATSDLYPDAGEQYF. For the CDR3, the DNA is TGTGCCACCAGTGATTTGTATCCGGATGCGGGCGAGCAGTACTTC. The chain joins TRBV24-1 to TRBJ2-7; perhaps TRBD2 as D (5 bases). The germline CDR1 and CDR2 sequences are KGHDR and SFDVKD. This CDR3 region has 15 residues. V was pared by 0 bases and J by 6 bases, with 14 bases between.

This clone was observed once. This chain connects TRBV27 to TRBJ2-6; tentatively, D is TRBD2 (6 bases). The V end lost 3 bases, the J end lost 3 bases, and 9 bases lay between the germline ends. This CDR3 region has 15 residues. Germline V CDR1 and CDR2: MNHEY, SMNVEV (reference sequence). CDR3: CASSFAGFGANVLTF. DNA for the CDR3: TGTGCCAGCAGTTTTGCGGGATTTGGGGCCAACGTCCTGACTTTC.

This chain uses TRBV7-2 with TRBJ1-3; the D gene is possibly TRBD1 (5 bases). Deletions cut 4 bases from V and 2 bases from J, with 12 bases between. Looked up from germline, CDR1 is SGHTA and CDR2 is FQGNSA. The CDR3 is 15 residues long. Here the CDR3 DNA reads TGTGCCAGCAGCTCCCACCCCAGGGCTGGAAACACCATATATTTT. Encoded protein: CASSSHPRAGNTIYF.

J is TRBJ2-7 and V is TRBV9; TRBD1 aligns across 8 bases. The CDR3 consists of 17 residues. The junction had 10 bases not matched to a gene; V was cut back by 0 bases and J by 2 bases. Germline lookup yields CDR1 SGDLS and CDR2 YYNGEE. The CDR3 sequence: CASSVAAGGRFPYEQYF. CDR3 nucleotides: TGTGCCAGCAGCGTAGCGGCAGGGGGCAGATTCCCCTACGAGCAGTACTTC.

The J gene is TRBJ2-3, the V gene TRBV3-1 (or the pseudogene TRBV3-2); possible D gene TRBD2, 5 bases. The V gene's germline CDR1 is LGHDT and CDR2 YNNKEL (reference sequence). The CDR3 length is 16 residues. Trimming shortened V by 4 bases and J by 4 bases, and 18 bases separated the two germline ends. The CDR3 nucleotides read TGTGCCAGCAGCCTTAATTCGAGGGTGCCCCCAGATACGCAGTATTTT. Translated: CASSLNSRVPPDTQYF.

The CDR3: CASSECRGCEQYF. DNA for the CDR3: TGTGCCAGCAGTGAGTGCCGAGGGTGCGAGCAGTACTTC. The chain employs TRBV25-1 and TRBJ2-7; D perhaps matches TRBD2 (5 bases). Germline V gene sequence: CDR1 MGHDK, CDR2 SYGVNS. Between the trimmed V and J ends, which lost 3 bases and 6 bases, there was a span of 12 bases. This CDR3 has 13 residues.

The chain couples TRBV10-3 to TRBJ2-7; D is ambiguous. This CDR3 is built from 13 residues. Germline V gene lookup returns CDR1 ENHRY and CDR2 SYGVKD. The V end was cut by 6 bases, the J end by 4 bases, with 13 bases between. CDR3 bases: TGTGCCATCAGCCCCACCCTAGGTTACGAGCAGTACTTC. Translated: CAISPTLGYEQYF.

V is TRBV2 and J is TRBJ2-7; 9 nucleotides align to TRBD1. Germline-derived CDR1 and CDR2 are SNHLY and FYNNEI. The CDR3 runs 13 residues. V lost 8 bases to trimming and J lost 3 bases; unmatched junction nucleotides: 5. As DNA, the CDR3 is TGTGCCAGCCACACAGGGGGCGGCTACGAGCAGTACTTC. Amino acid sequence: CASHTGGGYEQYF.

The chain joins TRBV29-1 to TRBJ2-2; 7 bases are shared with TRBD2. With V trimmed by 3 bases and J by 4 bases, 5 bases remained unmatched. This CDR3 is built from 14 residues. Germline V gene lookup returns CDR1 SQVTM and CDR2 ANQGSEA. The CDR3 spells CSVDLAGVTGELFF. The CDR3 DNA is TGCAGCGTTGATCTGGCGGGGGTCACCGGGGAGCTGTTTTTT.

The chain uses TRBV5-1 and TRBJ2-7, with TRBD2 matching 14 bases. Germline V lookup: CDR1 SGHRS, CDR2 YFSETQ. CDR3 size: 20 residues. V lost 0 bases, J lost 4 bases, and 15 bases stayed unmatched. CDR3 region: CASSLAGVTSGRAAFYEQYF. Here the CDR3 DNA reads TGCGCCAGCAGCTTGGCCGGAGTGACTAGCGGGAGGGCGGCCTTTTACGAGCAGTACTTC.